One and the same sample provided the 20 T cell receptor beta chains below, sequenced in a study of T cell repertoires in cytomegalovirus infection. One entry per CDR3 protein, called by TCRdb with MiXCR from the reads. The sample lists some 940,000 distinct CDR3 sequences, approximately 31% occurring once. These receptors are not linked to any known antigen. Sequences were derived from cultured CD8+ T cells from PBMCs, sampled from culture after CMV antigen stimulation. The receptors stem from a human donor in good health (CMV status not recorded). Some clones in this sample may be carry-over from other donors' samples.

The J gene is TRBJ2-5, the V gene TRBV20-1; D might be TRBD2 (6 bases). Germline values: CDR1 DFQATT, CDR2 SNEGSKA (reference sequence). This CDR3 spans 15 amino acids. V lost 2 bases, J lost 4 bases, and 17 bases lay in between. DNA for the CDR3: TGCAGTGCTAGAATGGAGGGGACGTTATCAGAGACCCAGTACTTC. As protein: CSARMEGTLSETQYF.

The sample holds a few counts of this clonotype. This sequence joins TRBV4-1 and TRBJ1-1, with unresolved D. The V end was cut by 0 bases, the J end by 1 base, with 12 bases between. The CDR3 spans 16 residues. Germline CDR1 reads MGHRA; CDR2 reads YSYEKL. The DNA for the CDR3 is TGCGCCAGCAGCCAAGAACCTCGACCCCCGAACACTGAAGCTTTCTTT. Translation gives CASSQEPRPPNTEAFF.

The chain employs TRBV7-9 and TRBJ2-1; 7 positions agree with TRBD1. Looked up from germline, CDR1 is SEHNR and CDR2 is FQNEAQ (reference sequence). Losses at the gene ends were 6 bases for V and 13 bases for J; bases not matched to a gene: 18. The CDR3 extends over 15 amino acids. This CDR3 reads CASSPDRAITFGQFF. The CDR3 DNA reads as TGTGCCAGCAGTCCTGACAGGGCCATTACCTTCGGACAGTTCTTC.

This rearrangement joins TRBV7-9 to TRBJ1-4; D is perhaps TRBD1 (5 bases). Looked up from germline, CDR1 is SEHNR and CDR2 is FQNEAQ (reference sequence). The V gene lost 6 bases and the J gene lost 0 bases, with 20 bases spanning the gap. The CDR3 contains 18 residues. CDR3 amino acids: CASSSSPSATATNEKLFF. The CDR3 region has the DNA TGTGCCAGCAGTTCATCCCCCTCAGCGACAGCAACTAATGAAAAACTGTTTTTT.

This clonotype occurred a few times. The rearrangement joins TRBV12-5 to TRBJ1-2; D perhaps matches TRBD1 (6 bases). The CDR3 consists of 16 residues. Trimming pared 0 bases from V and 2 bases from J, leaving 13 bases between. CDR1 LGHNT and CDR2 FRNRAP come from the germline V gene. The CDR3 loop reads CASGLVQGKANYGYTF. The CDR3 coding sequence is TGTGCTAGTGGTTTGGTACAGGGCAAAGCGAACTATGGCTACACCTTC.

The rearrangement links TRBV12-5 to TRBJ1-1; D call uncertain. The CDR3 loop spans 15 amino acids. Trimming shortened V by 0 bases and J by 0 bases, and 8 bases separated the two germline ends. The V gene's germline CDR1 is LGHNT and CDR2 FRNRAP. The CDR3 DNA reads TGTGCTAGTGGTTTGGTTAACCGTCTGAACACTGAAGCTTTCTTT. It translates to CASGLVNRLNTEAFF.

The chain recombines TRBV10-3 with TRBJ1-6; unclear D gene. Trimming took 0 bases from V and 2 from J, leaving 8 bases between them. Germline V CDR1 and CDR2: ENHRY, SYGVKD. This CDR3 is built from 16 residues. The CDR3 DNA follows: TGTGCCATCAGTGAGTCGAATATGCCCTATAATTCACCCCTCCACTTT. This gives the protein CAISESNMPYNSPLHF.

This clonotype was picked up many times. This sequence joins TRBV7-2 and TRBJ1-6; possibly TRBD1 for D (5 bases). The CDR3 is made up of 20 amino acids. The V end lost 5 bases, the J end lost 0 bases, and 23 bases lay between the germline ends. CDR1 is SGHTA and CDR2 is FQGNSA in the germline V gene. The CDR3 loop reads CASSQIGQIPSGSYNSPLHF. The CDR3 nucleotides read TGTGCCAGCAGCCAGATAGGACAAATACCTAGCGGCTCCTATAATTCACCCCTCCACTTT. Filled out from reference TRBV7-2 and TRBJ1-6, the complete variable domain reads GAGVSQSPSNKVTEKGKDVELRCDPISGHTALYWYRQSLGQGLEFLIYFQGNSAPDKSGLPSDRFSAERTGGSVSTLTIQRTQQEDSAVYLCASSQIGQIPSGSYNSPLHFGNGTRLTVT.

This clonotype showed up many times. CDR3 in amino acids: CASSIGTVNSPLHF. The DNA of the CDR3 is TGTGCCAGCAGCATCGGGACAGTTAATTCACCCCTCCACTTT. The V gene is TRBV7-2, the J gene TRBJ1-6, with 7 bases that match TRBD1. The CDR3 extends over 14 amino acids. Germline CDR1 reads SGHTA; CDR2 reads FQGNSA. Losses at the gene ends were 5 bases for V and 6 bases for J; bases not matched to a gene: 4.

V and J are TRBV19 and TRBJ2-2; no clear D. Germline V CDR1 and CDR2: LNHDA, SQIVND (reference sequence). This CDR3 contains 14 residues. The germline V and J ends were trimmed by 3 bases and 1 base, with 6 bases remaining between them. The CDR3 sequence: CASSIFMNTGELFF. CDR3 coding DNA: TGTGCCAGTAGTATCTTCATGAACACCGGGGAGCTGTTTTTT.

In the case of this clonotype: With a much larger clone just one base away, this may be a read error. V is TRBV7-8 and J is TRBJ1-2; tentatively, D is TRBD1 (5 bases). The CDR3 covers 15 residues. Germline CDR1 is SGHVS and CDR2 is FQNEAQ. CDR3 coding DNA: TGTACCAGCAGCTTAGGGACCGGAAACTTCTATGGCTACACCTTC. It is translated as CTSSLGTGNFYGYTF.

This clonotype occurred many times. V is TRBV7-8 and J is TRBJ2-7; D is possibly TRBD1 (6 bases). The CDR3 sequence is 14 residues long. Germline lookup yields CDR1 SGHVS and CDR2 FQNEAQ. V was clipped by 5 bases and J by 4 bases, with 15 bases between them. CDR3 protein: CASSHERTDYEQYF. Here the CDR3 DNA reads TGTGCCAGCAGCCATGAGAGGACAGATTACGAGCAGTACTTC. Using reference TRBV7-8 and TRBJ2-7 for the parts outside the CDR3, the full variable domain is GAGVSQSPRYKVAKRGQDVALRCDPISGHVSLFWYQQALGQGPEFLTYFQNEAQLDKSGLPSDRFFAERPEGSVSTLKIQRTQQEDSAVYLCASSHERTDYEQYFGPGTRLTVT.

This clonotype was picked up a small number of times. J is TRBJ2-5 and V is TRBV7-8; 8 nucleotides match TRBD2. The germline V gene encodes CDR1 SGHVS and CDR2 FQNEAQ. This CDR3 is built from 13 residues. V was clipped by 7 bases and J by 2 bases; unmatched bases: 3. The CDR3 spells CASIRGGQETQYF. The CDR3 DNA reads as TGTGCCAGCATCCGGGGGGGGCAAGAGACCCAGTACTTC.

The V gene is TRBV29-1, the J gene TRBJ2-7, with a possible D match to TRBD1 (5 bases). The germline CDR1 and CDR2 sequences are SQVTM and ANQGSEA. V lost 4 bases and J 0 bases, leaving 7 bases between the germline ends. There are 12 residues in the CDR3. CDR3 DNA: TGCAGCGTTGGGGGCTACTCCTACGAGCAGTACTTC. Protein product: CSVGGYSYEQYF.

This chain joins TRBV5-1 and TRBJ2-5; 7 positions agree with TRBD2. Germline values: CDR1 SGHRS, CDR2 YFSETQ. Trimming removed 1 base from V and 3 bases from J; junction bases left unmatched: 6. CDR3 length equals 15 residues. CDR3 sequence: CASSLILARKETQYF. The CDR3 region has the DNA TGCGCCAGCAGCTTGATACTAGCGAGGAAAGAGACCCAGTACTTC. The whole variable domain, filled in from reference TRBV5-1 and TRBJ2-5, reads KAGVTQTPRYLIKTRGQQVTLSCSPISGHRSVSWYQQTPGQGLQFLFEYFSETQRNKGNFPGRFSGRQFSNSRSEMNVSTLELGDSALYLCASSLILARKETQYFGPGTRLLVL.

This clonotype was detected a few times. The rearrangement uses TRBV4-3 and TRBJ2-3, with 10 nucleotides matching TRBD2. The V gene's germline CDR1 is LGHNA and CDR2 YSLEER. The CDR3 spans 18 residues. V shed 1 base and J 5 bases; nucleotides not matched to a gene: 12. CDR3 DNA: TGCGCCAGCAGCCAAGCCAGAGCGGGGGGGCCGGTTGGAGATACGCAGTATTTT. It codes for CASSQARAGGPVGDTQYF.

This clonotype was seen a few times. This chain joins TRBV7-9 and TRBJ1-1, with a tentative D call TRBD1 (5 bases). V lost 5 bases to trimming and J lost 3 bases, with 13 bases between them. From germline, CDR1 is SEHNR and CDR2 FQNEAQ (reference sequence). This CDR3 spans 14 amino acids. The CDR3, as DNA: TGTGCCAGCAGCCCACCGGGGGGTCACACTGAAGCTTTCTTT. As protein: CASSPPGGHTEAFF. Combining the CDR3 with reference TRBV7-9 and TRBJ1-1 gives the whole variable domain DTGVSQNPRHKITKRGQNVTFRCDPISEHNRLYWYRQTLGQGPEFLTYFQNEAQLEKSRLLSDRFSAERPKGSFSTLEIQRTEQGDSAMYLCASSPPGGHTEAFFGQGTRLTVV.

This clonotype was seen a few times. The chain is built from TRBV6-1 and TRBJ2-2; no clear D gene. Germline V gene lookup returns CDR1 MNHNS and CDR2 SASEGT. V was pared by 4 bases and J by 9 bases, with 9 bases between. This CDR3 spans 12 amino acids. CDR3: CASSVQTRELFF. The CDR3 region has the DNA TGTGCCAGCAGTGTTCAGACCCGGGAGCTGTTTTTT.

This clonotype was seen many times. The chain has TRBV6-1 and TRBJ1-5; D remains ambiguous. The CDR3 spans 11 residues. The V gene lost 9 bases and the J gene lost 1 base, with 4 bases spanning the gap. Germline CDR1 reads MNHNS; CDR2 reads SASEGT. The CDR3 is CASRSNQPQHF. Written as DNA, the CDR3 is TGTGCCAGTCGGAGCAATCAGCCCCAGCATTTT.

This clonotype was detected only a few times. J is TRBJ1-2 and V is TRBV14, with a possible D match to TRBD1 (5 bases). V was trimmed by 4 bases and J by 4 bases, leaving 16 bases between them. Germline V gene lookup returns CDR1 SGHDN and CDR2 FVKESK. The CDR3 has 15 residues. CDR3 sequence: CASSPGDRPFYGYTF. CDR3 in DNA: TGTGCCAGCAGCCCGGGGGACCGGCCGTTCTATGGCTACACCTTC.